This TCR beta chain was profiled in a study of blood T cell repertoires in COVID-19. About the study: There were acute and convalescent COVID-19 samples, and they came from the United States, Italy and Spain. PBMCs, B-cell-depleted T cells, or T cells provided the cDNA or gDNA that made up the material.

Original methodology: Nucleated cell number was recorded as an estimate derived from reference gene primer amplification. TCRdb's copy holds only in-frame clones and misses some; the assay was immunoSEQ multiplex PCR. The DNA was the basis for D and trimming; V, J and clone size are from that table. The table shows over 200,000 clones, with around nine tenths occurring only once. This CDR3 region has 14 residues. Germline V lookup: CDR1 SSHAT, CDR2 FNYEAQ (reference sequence). V dropped 5 bases and J dropped 7; count of bases not matched to a gene: 8. The chain has TRBV7-7 and TRBJ2-1; 7 bases agree with TRBD2. This TCR was recovered from a man aged 55 to 69 who had recovered from COVID-19. The sequenced material came from peripheral blood. CDR3 protein: CASSPGEGRNEQFF. CDR3 nucleotides: TGTGCCAGCAGCCCGGGGGAGGGGCGGAATGAGCAGTTCTTC.